The table lists the clone carrying this T cell receptor (beta chain) with many counts. Its antigen is unidentified. The conserved final phenylalanine or tryptophan is absent from the CDR3, which likely points to a read error. The source of the sample is a study of metastatic and nonmetastatic thyroid tumors. Study as a whole: Where malignant and benign thyroid patients were concerned, repertoires were compared across blood and tumor or nodule tissue. Regarding the study as a whole: Relative to benign nodules, malignant thyroid tumors were reportedly characterized by significantly elevated TCR beta diversity in blood and tumor.

The V end was cut by 2 bases, the J end by 7 bases, with 9 bases between. Germline CDR1 reads SGHTA; CDR2 reads FQGNSA. The CDR3 is 14 residues long. No patient had received any treatment before thyroid surgery. As processed by the authors: The study's classifier, a distant-metastasis tool for papillary thyroid cancer, was built using CDR3 differences across clinicopathological groups. TCRdb re-clonotyped the PCR reads through MiXCR. The V and J calls were not made by the authors but by TCRdb's processing. The repertoire holds some 22,000 clones, around 16% seen once, with under 25% in the top ten. The chain employs TRBV7-2 and TRBJ1-6; D not certain. Sequencing was carried out using blood. This receptor was obtained from a male donor with papillary thyroid cancer or a benign thyroid nodule (not recorded which). Some clones in this sample may be carry-over from other donors' samples. CDR3 amino acids: CASSLMYSNSPLHL. The DNA for the CDR3 is TGTGCCAGCAGCTTAATGTACAGCAATTCACCCCTCCACCTT.